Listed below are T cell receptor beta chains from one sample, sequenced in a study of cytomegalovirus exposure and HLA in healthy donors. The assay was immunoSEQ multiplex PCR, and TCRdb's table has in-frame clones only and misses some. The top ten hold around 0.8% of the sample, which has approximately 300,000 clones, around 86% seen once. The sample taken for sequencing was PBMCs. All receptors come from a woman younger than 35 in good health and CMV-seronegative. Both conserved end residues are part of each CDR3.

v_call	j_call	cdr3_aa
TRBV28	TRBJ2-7	CASSSPGTSGSRVPYEQYF
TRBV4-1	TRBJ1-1	CASSLTRGSDTEAFF
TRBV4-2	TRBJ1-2	CASSQDWSRGGGGYTF
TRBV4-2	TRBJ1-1	CASSQVTGTGNFKAFF
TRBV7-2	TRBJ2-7	CASSLAGGSYEQYF
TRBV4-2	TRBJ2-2	CASSLPMEPTSRNTGELFF
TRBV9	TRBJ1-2	CASSVEDRPSYGYTF
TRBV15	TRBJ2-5	CATSREGGRASETQYF
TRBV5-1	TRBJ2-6	CASGATGDWANVLTF
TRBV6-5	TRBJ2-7	CASTPSATGAYEQYF
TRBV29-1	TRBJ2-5	CSVGTSFSKETQYF
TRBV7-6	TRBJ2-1	CASSLASQTGVSYNEQFF
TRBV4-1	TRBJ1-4	CASSQGYGGWGEKLFF
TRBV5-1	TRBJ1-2	CASSPGVMPRVYGYTF
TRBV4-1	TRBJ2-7	CASSQGTTSYEQYF